The rows below give T cell receptor beta chains drawn from one sample of a study of beta chain features in type 1 diabetes. TCRdb's copy holds only in-frame clones and misses some; the assay was immunoSEQ multiplex PCR. The sample gives some 640,000 clones, around 15% of which show up once; roughly 0.04% is in the top ten. Material: naive CD4+ T cells from blood. These receptors all come from a man aged 18-30 years with type 1 diabetes. Each CDR3 is given with its conserved first and last residue. The order of the fields is V gene, D gene, clone size, J gene, CDR3 protein, CDR3 DNA. A D gene is named only where the DNA matches it firmly. Clone size is stated in some rows and not others, as once, few, many or a class when expanded.

>TRBV6-1|.|few|TRBJ2-7
CASRNRAYEQYF
TGTGCCAGCAGGAACAGGGCCTACGAGCAGTACTTC
>TRBV9|.|.|TRBJ2-5
CASSSGLKETQYF
TGTGCCAGCAGCTCTGGACTAAAAGAGACCCAGTACTTC
>TRBV5-6|.|.|TRBJ2-4
CASSKQVAKNIQYF
TGTGCCAGCAGTAAACAGGTGGCCAAAAACATTCAGTACTTC
>TRBV18|.|.|TRBJ2-7
CASSPGVADPTYEQYF
TGTGCCAGCTCCCCCGGGGTCGCCGACCCCACCTACGAGCAGTACTTC
>TRBV6-5|.|few|TRBJ2-3
CASSLGGAGDTQYF
TGTGCCAGCAGCCTCGGCGGGGCGGGAGATACGCAGTATTTT
>TRBV21-1|.|few|TRBJ1-5
CASSKIDREGQPQHF
TGTGCCAGCAGCAAGATAGACAGGGAAGGTCAGCCCCAGCATTTT
>TRBV29-1|TRBD1|few|TRBJ2-4
CSVEGGGQVAKNIQYF
TGCAGCGTTGAAGGAGGTGGACAGGTAGCCAAAAACATTCAGTACTTC
>TRBV30|.|few|TRBJ1-1
CAWSLGVPGAFF
TGTGCCTGGAGTCTGGGGGTACCGGGAGCTTTCTTT
>TRBV4-3|.|.|TRBJ2-5
CASSQDHGRPQYF
TGCGCCAGCAGCCAAGATCATGGCAGACCCCAGTACTTC
>TRBV7-9|.|few|TRBJ1-5
CASSLANSGNQPQHF
TGTGCCAGCAGCTTAGCCAATTCGGGCAATCAGCCCCAGCATTTT
>TRBV7-2|.|.|TRBJ1-5
CASSRGGELGPQHF
TGTGCCAGCAGCCGTGGCGGGGAATTAGGGCCCCAGCATTTT
>TRBV2|.|.|TRBJ1-1
CASSMGQGIEAFF
TGTGCCAGCAGTATGGGACAAGGTATTGAAGCTTTCTTT
>TRBV29-1|TRBD1|.|TRBJ1-1
CSAFWTGMNTEAFF
TGCAGCGCCTTCTGGACAGGGATGAACACTGAAGCTTTCTTT
>TRBV28|TRBD1|few|TRBJ1-1
CASSPWDRVIAEAFF
TGTGCCAGCAGTCCCTGGGACAGGGTGATCGCTGAAGCTTTCTTT
>TRBV20-1|.|few|TRBJ2-1
CRSGYNEQFF
TGCAGGAGCGGATACAATGAGCAGTTCTTC
>TRBV7-3|TRBD1|few|TRBJ2-7
CASSPTRTGSGEQYF
TGTGCCAGCAGCCCCACCCGGACAGGGAGTGGGGAGCAGTACTTC
>TRBV30|.|few|TRBJ2-7
CAWVTGGYEQYF
TGTGCCTGGGTGACAGGAGGCTACGAGCAGTACTTC
>TRBV6-5|.|few|TRBJ2-4
CASSGSRAKNIQYF
TGTGCCAGCTCAGGGTCTAGGGCCAAAAACATTCAGTACTTC
>TRBV4-3|.|few|TRBJ1-2
CASSRQAGGFYGYTF
TGCGCCAGCAGCCGCCAGGCCGGGGGATTCTATGGCTACACCTTC
>TRBV7-9|.|few|TRBJ2-1
CASSGRGGVGDEQFF
TGTGCCAGCAGCGGTCGGGGCGGCGTGGGGGATGAGCAGTTCTTC
>TRBV11-2|.|.|TRBJ2-7
CASSSLGQPSYEQYF
TGTGCCAGCAGCTCCCTAGGGCAGCCGTCCTACGAGCAGTACTTC
>TRBV7-9|TRBD2|.|TRBJ2-5
CASSFSGRADGTQYF
TGTGCCAGCAGCTTTAGCGGGAGGGCTGACGGGACCCAGTACTTC
>TRBV6-5|.|.|TRBJ1-2
CASSLLAGTYYGYTF
TGTGCCAGCAGTCTTTTGGCGGGGACTTACTATGGCTACACCTTC
>TRBV30|.|few|TRBJ1-6
CAWRGQQWEVRNSPLHF
TGTGCCTGGAGAGGACAACAATGGGAAGTGCGTAATTCACCCCTCCACTTT
>TRBV29-1|.|.|TRBJ2-7
CSVRRNAYEQYF
TGCAGCGTTCGGCGGAATGCCTACGAGCAGTACTTC
>TRBV9|.|.|TRBJ2-7
CASSLGLTAHEQYF
TGTGCCAGCAGCCTTGGACTGACCGCCCACGAGCAGTACTTC
>TRBV30|TRBD1|few|TRBJ1-4
CAWKTGAATNEKLFF
TGTGCCTGGAAGACAGGGGCTGCAACTAATGAAAAACTGTTTTTT
>TRBV30|.|.|TRBJ1-5
CAWSGSRDTYSNQPQHF
TGTGCCTGGAGTGGGAGCCGTGACACATATAGCAATCAGCCCCAGCATTTT
>TRBV5-1|TRBD2|few|TRBJ2-2
CASSFTSGSAGELFF
TGCGCCAGCAGCTTTACTAGCGGGAGCGCCGGGGAGCTGTTTTTT
>TRBV11-2|.|.|TRBJ2-7
CASSSNGMNEQYF
TGTGCCAGCAGCTCCAATGGCATGAACGAGCAGTACTTC
>TRBV7-2|TRBD2|few|TRBJ2-7
CASSPGTGAGGTFYEQYF
TGTGCCAGCAGCCCTGGGACCGGCGCGGGAGGGACGTTCTACGAGCAGTACTTC
>TRBV2|.|.|TRBJ1-2
CASSEIQGGGYTF
TGTGCCAGCAGTGAGATCCAGGGAGGTGGCTACACCTTC
>TRBV29-1|TRBD2|.|TRBJ2-7
CSASGTSGTSYEQYF
TGCAGCGCCTCTGGGACTAGCGGGACGTCCTACGAGCAGTACTTC
>TRBV7-9|TRBD1|few|TRBJ1-5
CASSYTGEGQPQHF
TGTGCCAGCAGCTACACAGGGGAAGGACAGCCCCAGCATTTT
>TRBV11-1|.|.|TRBJ2-3
CASSQSRADTQYF
TGTGCCAGCAGCCAGTCTAGGGCAGATACGCAGTATTTT
>TRBV6-5|TRBD1|.|TRBJ1-1
CASSTQGAGTEAFF
TGTGCCAGCAGTACTCAGGGGGCGGGGACTGAAGCTTTCTTT
>TRBV5-4|TRBD1|.|TRBJ1-1
CASSFGQGATEAFF
TGTGCCAGCAGCTTCGGACAGGGGGCCACTGAAGCTTTCTTT
>TRBV4-2|TRBD1|few|TRBJ1-1
CASSPGQGRGTEAFF
TGTGCCAGCAGCCCGGGACAGGGTAGAGGCACTGAAGCTTTCTTT
>TRBV6-1|TRBD1|.|TRBJ2-1
CASSTRRTGNNEQFF
TGTGCCAGCAGTACAAGGAGGACAGGGAACAATGAGCAGTTCTTC
>TRBV7-9|.|few|TRBJ1-2
CASSLVVEGYTF
TGTGCCAGCAGCTTAGTGGTGGAGGGCTACACCTTC
>TRBV27|.|few|TRBJ2-5
CASTTYGRRQQETQYF
TGTGCCAGCACCACATATGGCCGCAGACAGCAAGAGACCCAGTACTTC
>TRBV5-1|TRBD1|.|TRBJ2-5
CASSLSGTEETQYF
TGCGCCAGCAGCTTGTCCGGGACAGAAGAGACCCAGTACTTC
>TRBV6-6|TRBD1|few|TRBJ2-3
CASSTGQGARGDTQYF
TGTGCCAGCAGTACCGGACAGGGGGCGCGGGGAGATACGCAGTATTTT
>TRBV7-9|TRBD1|.|TRBJ2-5
CASSFGTGAETQYF
TGTGCCAGCAGCTTCGGGACAGGGGCAGAGACCCAGTACTTC
>TRBV9|TRBD2|.|TRBJ2-3
CASSGRLASGTDTQYF
TGTGCCAGCAGCGGCAGACTAGCCTCGGGCACGGATACGCAGTATTTT
>TRBV7-2|TRBD1|.|TRBJ1-1
CASSPEEGAAEAFF
TGTGCCAGCAGCCCTGAGGAGGGGGCGGCTGAAGCTTTCTTT
>TRBV4-3|TRBD1|.|TRBJ1-2
CASSQDGSGQGGYGYTF
TGCGCCAGCAGCCAAGATGGATCGGGACAGGGGGGCTATGGCTACACCTTC
>TRBV11-2|.|.|TRBJ2-5
CASSSIRDFKETQYF
TGTGCCAGCAGCTCCATTCGGGACTTCAAAGAGACCCAGTACTTC
>TRBV30|.|.|TRBJ1-1
CAWIRRGNTEAFF
TGTGCCTGGATACGAAGAGGGAACACTGAAGCTTTCTTT
>TRBV10-1|TRBD2|few|TRBJ2-1
CASSEGTNTNEQFF
TGCGCCAGCAGTGAAGGGACTAATACGAATGAGCAGTTCTTC
>TRBV4-2|TRBD1|.|TRBJ1-6
CASSQDWRQGFAALHF
TGTGCCAGCAGCCAAGATTGGAGACAGGGCTTCGCGGCCCTCCACTTT
>TRBV5-1|.|few|TRBJ2-2
CASSIGIPGGELFF
TGCGCCAGCAGCATCGGGATCCCTGGCGGGGAGCTGTTTTTT
>TRBV7-9|.|.|TRBJ2-1
CASSLGAAGGEQFF
TGTGCCAGCAGCTTAGGGGCGGCTGGGGGTGAGCAGTTCTTC
>TRBV28|TRBD1|.|TRBJ2-3
CASTPGGRQGTDTQYF
TGTGCCAGCACCCCAGGGGGCAGGCAAGGCACAGATACGCAGTATTTT